A single sample gave rise to the 21 T cell receptor beta chains below, sequenced in a study of Graves' ophthalmopathy and Graves' hyperthyroidism. Scientists amplified the TCR beta CDR3 regions from RNA transcripts. Second-round multiplex PCR followed a first-round RT-PCR using HTBI primers. TCRdb re-analysed the multiplex PCR reads in MiXCR, keeping a single row per CDR3 protein. The table records about 1.1 million distinct CDR3 sequences, 35% to 40% of them present only once. Specimen: peripheral blood or thyroid tissue (not recorded which). These receptors all stem from an adult man with Graves' hyperthyroidism.

The gene calls are TRBV7-2 and TRBJ2-5, with 8 bases fitting TRBD2. V lost 5 bases to trimming and J lost 5 bases; unmatched junction nucleotides: 13. Germline loops: CDR1 SGHTA, CDR2 FQGNSA. The CDR3 extends over 16 amino acids. CDR3 DNA: TGTGCCAGCAGCCCCTCAACAGACGGGAGGGGGGAGACCCAGTACTTC. Encoded protein: CASSPSTDGRGETQYF.

This clonotype came up many times. The J gene is TRBJ2-7, the V gene TRBV10-3, with 8 bases identical to TRBD1. CDR3 size: 11 residues. The germline CDR1 and CDR2 sequences are ENHRY and SYGVKD. Trimming at V came to 8 bases and at J to 3 bases, leaving 0 bases not matched to a gene. The CDR3 here is CAIGQGYEQYF. In DNA, the CDR3 is TGTGCCATCGGACAGGGCTACGAGCAGTACTTC.

This clonotype was counted ten times or more. The rearrangement links TRBV11-2 to TRBJ2-7; D possibly uses TRBD1 or TRBD2 (5 bases each). In germline, CDR1 is SGHAT, CDR2 FQNNGV. The CDR3 sequence is 14 residues long. Trimming cost V 3 bases and J 2 bases, with 11 bases left between them. CDR3 residues: CASSFTRGPYEQYF. In DNA form, the CDR3 reads TGTGCCAGCAGCTTCACGAGGGGACCCTACGAGCAGTACTTC. Full variable domain (outside the CDR3, taken from reference TRBV11-2 and TRBJ2-7): EAGVAQSPRYKIIEKRQSVAFWCNPISGHATLYWYQQILGQGPKLLIQFQNNGVVDDSQLPKDRFSAERLKGVDSTLKIQPAKLEDSAVYLCASSFTRGPYEQYFGPGTRLTVT.

This clonotype has a count of ten or more. The chain carries TRBV7-2 and TRBJ2-7; 7 positions agree with TRBD1. Germline V gives CDR1 SGHTA, CDR2 FQGNSA. This CDR3 contains 15 residues. V gave up 4 bases and J gave up 3 bases; unmatched junction bases: 9. CDR3 nucleotide sequence: TGTGCCAGCAGCTACGGACAGGCGGTGATCTACGAGCAGTACTTC. It is translated as CASSYGQAVIYEQYF.

The chain has TRBV6-2 or TRBV6-3 and TRBJ2-7; D possibly corresponds to TRBD1 (5 bases). This CDR3 contains 12 residues. The V and J ends lost 1 base and 7 bases respectively, with 8 bases between them. Germline V gene lookup returns CDR1 MNHEY and CDR2 SVGEGT. CDR3 nucleotide sequence: TGTGCCAGCAGTTACTACCACAGGGAGCAGTACTTC. It yields the protein CASSYYHREQYF.

The chain couples TRBV20-1 to TRBJ2-7; 9 nucleotides align to TRBD2. The germline CDR1 and CDR2 sequences are DFQATT and SNEGSKA (reference sequence). J lost 2 bases, V lost 1 base, and 12 bases had no gene match. CDR3 length equals 17 residues. CDR3: CSARVGGGGELTYEQYF. The CDR3 nucleotides read TGCAGTGCTAGAGTAGGCGGCGGGGGGGAACTAACCTACGAGCAGTACTTC.

This clonotype was seen at least ten times. The V and J genes are TRBV9 and TRBJ2-5; D may be TRBD2 (5 bases). Per the germline V gene, CDR1 is SGDLS and CDR2 is YYNGEE. V dropped 4 bases and J dropped 2 bases, with 12 bases sitting between them. There are 14 residues in the CDR3. The CDR3 sequence is CASSTRPGQETQYF. The CDR3 region has the DNA TGTGCCAGCAGCACCCGACCGGGACAAGAGACCCAGTACTTC.

The rearrangement joins TRBV7-9 to TRBJ1-2, with D maybe TRBD1 (6 bases). CDR3 length: 14 residues. V lost 3 bases to trimming and J lost 6 bases, with 14 bases between them. The germline V gene encodes CDR1 SEHNR and CDR2 FQNEAQ (reference sequence). The DNA for the CDR3 is TGTGCCAGCAGCTTCTCGGGGAACAGGGATGGCTACACCTTC. Translated: CASSFSGNRDGYTF. Full variable domain (remainder filled in from reference TRBV7-9 and TRBJ1-2): DTGVSQNPRHKITKRGQNVTFRCDPISEHNRLYWYRQTLGQGPEFLTYFQNEAQLEKSRLLSDRFSAERPKGSFSTLEIQRTEQGDSAMYLCASSFSGNRDGYTFGSGTRLTVV.

This clonotype was counted many times. This sequence joins TRBV6-1 and TRBJ1-3; 7 positions agree with TRBD1. The junction had 4 bases not matched to a gene; V was cut back by 5 bases and J by 0 bases. CDR1 is MNHNS and CDR2 is SASEGT in the germline V gene. CDR3 length: 15 amino acids. The CDR3 region is CASSTRTGSGNTIYF. The DNA of the CDR3 is TGTGCCAGCAGTACCAGGACAGGCTCTGGAAACACCATATATTTT.

This clonotype was seen more than once but under ten times. This chain connects TRBV10-3 to TRBJ1-5, with 7 bases fitting TRBD1. Germline V CDR1 and CDR2: ENHRY, SYGVKD. V dropped 10 bases and J dropped 6; count of bases not matched to a gene: 12. The CDR3 is 14 amino acids. In DNA, the CDR3 is TGTGCCAGCAGAGCAGGGGGTGCGGCTCAGCCCCAGCATTTT. It codes for CASRAGGAAQPQHF.

This sequence joins TRBV19 and TRBJ2-7; D possibly corresponds to TRBD2 (5 bases). Germline CDR1 is LNHDA and CDR2 is SQIVND (reference sequence). The V end was cut by 6 bases, the J end by 0 bases, with 12 bases between. CDR3 length: 14 amino acids. The CDR3 DNA sequence: TGTGCCAGTAGCAATGCCGGGAACTCCTACGAGCAGTACTTC. This encodes CASSNAGNSYEQYF.

At least ten counts were recorded for this clonotype. The genes are TRBV4-3 and TRBJ1-2; 7 positions match TRBD1. Germline V lookup: CDR1 LGHNA, CDR2 YSLEER. Trimming cost V 1 base and J 7 bases; bases outside gene matches: 12. This CDR3 spans 16 amino acids. CDR3 sequence: CASSQGTGDLGSGYTF. In DNA, the CDR3 is TGCGCCAGCAGCCAAGGAACAGGGGATTTGGGCTCTGGCTACACCTTC.

The gene calls are TRBV29-1 and TRBJ2-7; 8 nucleotides agree with TRBD2. Germline CDR1 SQVTM, CDR2 ANQGSEA. This CDR3 contains 14 residues. With 8 bases clipped from V and 1 base from J, the junction kept 10 bases outside the gene matches. The CDR3 DNA sequence: TGCAGCTTCATAAAGCGGGGGTTATCCTACGAGCAGTACTTC. Translated: CSFIKRGLSYEQYF.

This clonotype was observed a few times. This chain joins TRBV6-5 and TRBJ2-2; a possible D gene is TRBD2 (6 bases). The CDR3 extends over 14 amino acids. Trimming took off 7 bases at V and 5 bases at J, with 14 bases between the two ends. CDR1 MNHEY and CDR2 SVGAGI come from the germline V gene. This chain's CDR3 is CASTPTRGTGELFF. The CDR3 coding sequence is TGTGCCAGCACCCCGACCCGGGGGACCGGGGAGCTGTTTTTT.

The chain carries TRBV12-3 or TRBV12-4 and TRBJ1-5, with a weak D call TRBD1 (5 bases). The CDR3 runs to 14 residues. Trimming left V 8 bases short and J 3 bases short, with 14 bases between. In DNA form, the CDR3 reads TGTGCCAGCGCCGGGACTTATTCCAATCAGCCCCAGCATTTT. It translates to CASAGTYSNQPQHF.

This clonotype was recorded a few times. This rearrangement joins TRBV7-2 to TRBJ2-2; 12 positions agree with TRBD2. This CDR3 contains 17 residues. The V segment lost 5 bases and the J segment 1 base; nucleotides outside the gene matches: 5. The germline V gene has CDR1 SGHTA and CDR2 FQGNSA. This CDR3 reads CASSPRGLAGNTGELFF. In DNA, the CDR3 is TGTGCCAGCAGCCCCAGGGGACTAGCGGGGAACACCGGGGAGCTGTTTTTT.

This clonotype occurred a few times. This sequence joins TRBV6-5 and TRBJ1-6, with no clear D. Germline values: CDR1 MNHEY, CDR2 SVGAGI. The ends were cut back, 6 bases at V and 10 bases at J, with 19 bases in the middle. This CDR3 spans 15 amino acids. For the CDR3, the DNA is TGTGCCAGCAGGGAAGGGTCAAGTAGAAGGTCACCCCTCCACTTT. Encoded protein: CASREGSSRRSPLHF.

In this sample, this clonotype turned up many times. The chain couples TRBV5-1 to TRBJ2-7; D is possibly TRBD2 (6 bases). Trimming cost V 4 bases and J 3 bases, with 11 bases left between them. The CDR3 has 13 residues. Germline lookup yields CDR1 SGHRS and CDR2 YFSETQ. The CDR3 loop reads CASSGGAIYEQYF. CDR3 DNA sequence: TGCGCCAGCAGCGGAGGGGCTATCTACGAGCAGTACTTC.

This chain links TRBV7-2 with TRBJ2-3, with TRBD2 identical over 9 bases. Losses at the gene ends were 1 base for V and 3 bases for J; bases not matched to a gene: 8. This CDR3 is built from 17 residues. CDR1 and CDR2 from the germline V gene are SGHTA and FQGNSA. For the CDR3, the DNA is TGTGCCAGCAGCTTAGTGCGCGGGGGGGCGTGGACAGATACGCAGTATTTT. Protein sequence: CASSLVRGGAWTDTQYF.

Worth noting for this clonotype: A read error is likely, as this CDR3 ends without the conserved phenylalanine or tryptophan. V and J are TRBV6-5 and TRBJ2-2; D is ambiguous. In germline, CDR1 is MNHEY, CDR2 SVGAGI. Trimming removed 5 bases from V and 5 bases from J, with 12 bases in between. This CDR3 region has 14 residues. The CDR3 nucleotides read TGTGCCAGCAGTGACGAGACCCAAACCGGGGAGCTGTTTTCT. Translation gives CASSDETQTGELFS.

At least ten counts were recorded for this clonotype. This chain connects TRBV11-2 to TRBJ2-7; D might be TRBD1 or TRBD2, each matching 5 bases. This CDR3 is 16 amino acids long. V gave up 3 bases and J gave up 1 base, with 16 bases separating them. CDR1 and CDR2 (germline): SGHAT, FQNNGV. The chain's CDR3 is CASSLNPGPKSYEQYF. The CDR3 DNA is TGTGCCAGCAGCTTGAATCCGGGACCCAAGTCCTACGAGCAGTACTTC.